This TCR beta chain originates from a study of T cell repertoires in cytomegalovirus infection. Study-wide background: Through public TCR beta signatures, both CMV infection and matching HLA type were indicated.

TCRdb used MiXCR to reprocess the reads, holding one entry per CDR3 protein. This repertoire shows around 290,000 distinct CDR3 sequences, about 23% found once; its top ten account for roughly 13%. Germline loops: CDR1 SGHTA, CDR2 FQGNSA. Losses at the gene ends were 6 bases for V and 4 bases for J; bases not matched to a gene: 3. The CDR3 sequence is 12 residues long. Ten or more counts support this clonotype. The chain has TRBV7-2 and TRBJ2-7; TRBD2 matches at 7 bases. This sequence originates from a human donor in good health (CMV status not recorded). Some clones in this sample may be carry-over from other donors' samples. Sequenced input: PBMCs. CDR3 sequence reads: CASSRLAYEQYF. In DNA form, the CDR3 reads TGTGCCAGCAGTCGACTAGCTTACGAGCAGTACTTC.